The T cell receptor (beta chain) described here comes from a study of blood T cells in healthy people across ages. Study observations and caveats: Both naive CD4+ cell counts and diversity were greater in long-lived donors than in aged donors. Samples with more naive T cells showed higher observed beta diversity.

Through a sample-barcoded 5' primer and a J-beta primer mix, a second PCR was run for roughly 6 to 12 cycles. TCRdb fed the 5' RACE reads into MiXCR, producing one record per CDR3 protein. Of 650,000 to 1,000,000 distinct CDR3 sequences listed, 35% to 60% were seen once; the top ten hold roughly 20%. A few counts support this clonotype. Its antigen is as yet unknown. Germline V gene data show CDR1 as SGHTA and CDR2 as FQGNSA. The CDR3 covers 14 residues. J lost 6 bases, V lost 3 bases, and 6 bases had no gene match. The receptor comes from a man of 80 years or more in good health. This chain uses TRBV7-2 with TRBJ2-7; TRBD2 aligns across 9 bases. The specimen was blood. The CDR3 sequence is CASSFGLASSEQYF. As DNA, the CDR3 is TGTGCCAGCAGCTTCGGACTAGCGTCGTCCGAGCAGTACTTC.